Described below is a single T cell receptor beta chain sequence and its context. Its antigen is unknown. This entry belongs to a study of T cell repertoires in breast cancer. Looking at the study overall: There were nine healthy control donors.

Primers covering all TCR V genes were used in emulsion RT-PCR on CD8+ T cells. Findings and limits, study-wide: This emulsion RT-PCR profile was considered qualitative rather than quantitative. Possibly tumor-specific: fewer than 20 TCR pairs in seven or more tumors, rare in control blood. Tumor-involved sentinel nodes shared about 8% of TCRs with matched tumors, tumor-free nodes over 1.5%.

Germline CDR1 is SGHDN and CDR2 is FVKESK. Deletions cut 4 bases from V and 6 bases from J, with 21 bases between. The CDR3 sequence is 16 residues long. During the second nested PCR, blocking oligonucleotides suppressed genes that were not paired. Via MiXCR, TCRdb re-called the emulsion pairing reads, giving one row per CDR3 protein. The sample includes about 40,000 distinct CDR3 sequences, 35% to 50% seen only once; the top ten take approximately 60%. The specimen sequenced was CD8+ T cells. The chain is built from TRBV14 and TRBJ1-1; possible D gene TRBD1, 6 bases. The sequence was collected from a pool of human donors with breast cancer or a healthy control (not recorded which). Written as DNA, the CDR3 is TGTGCCAGCAGCCGCCTCTCCGGGACATGGGCGGCTGAAGCTTTCTTT. Its translation: CASSRLSGTWAAEAFF.